The present entry profiles one T cell receptor beta chain with its context. Individuals aged about 18 to 89 years were recruited from roughly 22 US areas. Cohort assignment relied on participant-reported clinical history. What the recovered Cohort 3 donors had was two negative PCRs, clearance, or symptom resolution. V lost 4 bases, J lost 1 base, and 12 bases lay in between. The CDR3 covers 15 residues. Germline values: CDR1 LGHNA, CDR2 YSLEER. These data come from a study of blood T cell repertoires in COVID-19. Turning to the study itself: Sources were T cells, B-cell-depleted T cells, or PBMCs; the material itself was cDNA or gDNA.

Measured with immunoSEQ multiplex PCR; TCRdb has only the in-frame clones, and not every one. The repertoire includes more than 300,000 clones, about 92% of them detected once, and about a fifth sits in the top ten. This TCR was recovered from a woman in her 30s who had recovered from COVID-19. This sequence joins TRBV4-3 and TRBJ2-3; maybe TRBD2 (6 bases). What was sequenced was PBMCs or T cells enriched from blood (not recorded which). The CDR3 bases are TGCGCCAGCAGCCTCCAGACGGGGGGCACAGATACGCAGTATTTT. Its translation: CASSLQTGGTDTQYF.